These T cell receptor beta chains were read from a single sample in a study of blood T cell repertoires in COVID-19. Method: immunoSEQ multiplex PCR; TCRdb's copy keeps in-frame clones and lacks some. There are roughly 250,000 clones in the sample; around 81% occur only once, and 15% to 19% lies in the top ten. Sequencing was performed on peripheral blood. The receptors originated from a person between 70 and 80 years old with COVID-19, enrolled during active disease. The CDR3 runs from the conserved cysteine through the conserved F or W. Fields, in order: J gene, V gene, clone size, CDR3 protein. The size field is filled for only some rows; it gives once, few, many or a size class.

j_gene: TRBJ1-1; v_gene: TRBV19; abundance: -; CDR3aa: CASSPWGTGGRKAFF
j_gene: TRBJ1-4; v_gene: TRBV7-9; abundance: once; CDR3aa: CASSLAQTGNEKLFF
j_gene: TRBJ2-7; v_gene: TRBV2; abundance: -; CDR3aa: CASSVSLAGYEQYF
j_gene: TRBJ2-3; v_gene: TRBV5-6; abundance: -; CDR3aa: CALGGTDTQYF
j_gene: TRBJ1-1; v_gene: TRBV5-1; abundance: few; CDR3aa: CASSPGGAKNTEAFF
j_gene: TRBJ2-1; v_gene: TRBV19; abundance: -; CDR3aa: CASSPDSYNEQFF
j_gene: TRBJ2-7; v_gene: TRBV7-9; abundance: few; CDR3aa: CASSLAVYSYEQYF
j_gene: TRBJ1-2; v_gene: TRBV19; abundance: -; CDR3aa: CASSNLAGVGYTF
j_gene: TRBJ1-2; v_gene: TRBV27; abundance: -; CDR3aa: CASRGSGVYGYTF
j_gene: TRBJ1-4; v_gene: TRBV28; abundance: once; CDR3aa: CASSLRQGALLLGEKLFF